This T cell receptor beta chain was sequenced during a study of cytomegalovirus exposure and HLA in healthy donors. Overall study results and limits: The CMV antigen specificity of three CMV-associated chains was confirmed through in vitro analysis. The study recorded about 160 TCR beta chains that were cytomegalovirus-associated. The classifier was said to identify cytomegalovirus status with high specificity and sensitivity.

As regards this clone: Its antigen is undetermined.

Generated by immunoSEQ multiplex PCR, the TCRdb table keeps only in-frame clones and is missing some. The sample yields over 50,000 clones, more than 85% seen once. The specimen was PBMCs. The origin of this receptor is a man aged 18-30 years in good health and CMV-seropositive.

Here the CDR3 DNA reads TGCGCCAGCAGCCAAGAGCTGGGGGGTAGAACCGGGGAGCTGTTTTTT. This sequence encodes CASSQELGGRTGELFF. V is TRBV4-1 and J is TRBJ2-2; a possible D gene is TRBD2 (6 bases). This CDR3 is built from 16 residues. The V end was cut by 0 bases, the J end by 5 bases, with 13 bases between. Germline V gene sequence: CDR1 MGHRA, CDR2 YSYEKL.